Sequencing of this T cell receptor beta chain was carried out in a study of cytomegalovirus exposure and HLA in healthy donors. Study-level background: In a previous analysis, about 100 million unique TCR beta sequences were found from 150 million to 200 million T cells.

The CDR3 totals 15 residues. V was cut by 0 bases and J by 0 bases, with 9 bases left in between. The germline CDR1 and CDR2 sequences are SGHRS and YFSETQ. This clone has more than one count but fewer than ten. Its specificity is not known. Study-level points and caveats: TCR beta sequences numbering 15,000 to 20,000 were associated with HLA alleles at 0.05 false discovery rate in a later analysis. Reportedly, TCR beta sequences accurately predicted HLA-A and HLA-B alleles in most subjects.

PCR amplification relied on 60 Vbeta primers (plus 13 Jbeta primers). Sequencing was performed with immunoSEQ multiplex PCR; in TCRdb, only in-frame clones are kept and a portion is missing. This table has about 100,000 clones, 74% appearing once. The sequenced material came from PBMCs. This rearrangement joins TRBV5-1 to TRBJ1-1, with unresolved D. This sequence originates from a man in his fifties or sixties in good health and CMV-seropositive. The CDR3 nucleotides read TGCGCCAGCAGCTTGGGGCCGGGATTGAACACTGAAGCTTTCTTT. Translation: CASSLGPGLNTEAFF.